The present TCR beta chain was sequenced within a study of blood T cell repertoires in COVID-19. Across the whole study: Both acute and convalescent COVID-19 samples were obtained from the United States, Italy and Spain. T cells, B-cell-depleted T cells, or PBMCs supplied cDNA or gDNA.

Authors' analysis steps: Quantification of nucleated cells was approximated via reference gene primer amplification. Using immunoSEQ multiplex PCR, the repertoire was profiled, and TCRdb retains in-frame clones only, with some absent. Clonal size and the V and J genes are those of that table, whereas D and trimming came from the DNA. The sample has 60,000 to 75,000 clones, more than 85% seen once. The germline gives CDR1 SGHRS, CDR2 YFSETQ. The CDR3 sequence is 11 residues long. The V gene lost 2 bases and the J gene lost 4 bases, with 4 bases spanning the gap. Seattle cases were enrolled at active infection and followed longitudinally.

This chain uses TRBV5-1 with TRBJ2-7; D remains unclear. The sequence was obtained from a man aged 40-50 years with COVID-19, enrolled during active disease. Material: peripheral blood. The CDR3 spells CASSFEYEQYF. CDR3 sequence (DNA): TGCGCCAGCAGCTTCGAGTACGAGCAGTACTTC.